The following is a T cell receptor (beta chain) sequence with its context. Antigen unknown. These data are taken from a study of regulatory T cells in long-lasting Graves disease. Study conclusions and caveats: The analysis examined peripheral blood only and excluded thyroid tissue. Whereas 950 to 1,000 public clonotypes were shared by new patients, persistent patients shared more, at roughly 2,500. Persistent disease favored TRBV28, TRBJ1-2 and TRBJ2-5.

Time point meaning: persistent/refractory GD, antithyroid drugs over 5 years with positive TRAb. PBMC-extracted RNA yielded the TCR library. Sequencing libraries for TCR beta were prepared with iRepertoire HTBI primers and Arm-PCR of CDR3 regions. TCRdb independently ran MiXCR on the multiplex PCR reads; one entry per CDR3 protein. The table shows a few hundred thousand distinct CDR3 sequences, with roughly 25% occurring only once. The CDR3 has 11 amino acids. V shed 3 bases and J shed 7 bases, with 7 bases lying between them. Germline CDR1 and CDR2: LNHDA and SQIVND (reference sequence). The clonotype comes from a middle-aged woman with Graves disease. The sample here was peripheral blood mononuclear cells (PBMCs), taken when the disease was refractory, from a patient treated with antithyroid drugs. The chain carries TRBV19 and TRBJ2-7; D gene ambiguous. DNA for the CDR3: TGTGCCAGTAGTATTGGGAATGAGCAGTACTTC. This translates into CASSIGNEQYF.